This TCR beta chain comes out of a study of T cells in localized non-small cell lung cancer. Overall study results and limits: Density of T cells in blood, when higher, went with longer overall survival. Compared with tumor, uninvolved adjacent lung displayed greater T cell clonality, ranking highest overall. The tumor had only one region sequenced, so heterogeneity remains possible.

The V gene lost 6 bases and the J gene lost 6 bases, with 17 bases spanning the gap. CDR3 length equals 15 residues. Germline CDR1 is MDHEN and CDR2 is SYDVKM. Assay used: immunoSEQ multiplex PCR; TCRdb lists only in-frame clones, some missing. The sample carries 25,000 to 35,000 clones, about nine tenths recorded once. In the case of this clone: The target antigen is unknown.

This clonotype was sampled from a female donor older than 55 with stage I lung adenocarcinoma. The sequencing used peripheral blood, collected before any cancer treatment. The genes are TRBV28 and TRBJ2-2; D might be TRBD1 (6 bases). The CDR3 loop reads CASSPTGYGAGELFF. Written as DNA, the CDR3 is TGTGCCAGCAGCCCCACAGGGTACGGAGCCGGGGAGCTGTTTTTT.